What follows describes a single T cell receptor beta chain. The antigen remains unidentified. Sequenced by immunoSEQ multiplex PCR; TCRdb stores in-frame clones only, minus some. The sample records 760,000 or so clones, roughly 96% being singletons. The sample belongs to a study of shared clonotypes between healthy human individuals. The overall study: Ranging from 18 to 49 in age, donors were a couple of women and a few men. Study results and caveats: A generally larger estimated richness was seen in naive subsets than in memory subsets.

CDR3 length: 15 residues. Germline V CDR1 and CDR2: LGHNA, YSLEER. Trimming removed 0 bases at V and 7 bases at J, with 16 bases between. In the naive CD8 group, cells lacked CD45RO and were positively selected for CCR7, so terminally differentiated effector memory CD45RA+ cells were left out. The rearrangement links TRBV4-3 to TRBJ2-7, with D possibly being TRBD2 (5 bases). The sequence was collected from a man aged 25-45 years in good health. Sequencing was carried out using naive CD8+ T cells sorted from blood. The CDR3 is CASSQDWGQRGEQYF. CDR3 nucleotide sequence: TGCGCCAGCAGCCAAGATTGGGGTCAAAGAGGGGAGCAGTACTTC.